The clone carrying this T cell receptor beta chain was recorded a few times. Its antigen remains unidentified. Ophthalmopathy donors were characterized by moderate-to-severe activity, CAS of at least 3, NOSPECS of at least 4, and duration under 3 months. Excluded: other autoimmune disease, uncontrolled infection, pregnancy or lactation. CDR1 and CDR2 (germline): SGHNT, YENEEA. V dropped 6 bases and J dropped 0 bases, with 12 bases sitting between them. The CDR3 runs 14 residues. The data stem from a study of Graves' ophthalmopathy and Graves' hyperthyroidism. Study-wide results and limits: At around 65% sensitivity and roughly 72% specificity, the model predicted progression of the ophthalmopathy. Blood also held most thyroid clonotypes expanded above 0.001 frequency.

The authors amplified TCR beta CDR3 regions, and they did so from RNA transcripts for repertoire sequencing. The authors performed first-round RT-PCR with HTBI primers and then a second-round multiplex PCR. TCRdb redid the calling of the multiplex PCR reads with MiXCR, one entry per CDR3 protein. Of approximately 330,000 distinct CDR3 sequences in the sample, roughly 16% were seen once. The source of this sequence is an adult man with Graves' ophthalmopathy. This sequence joins TRBV11-3 and TRBJ2-7; D gene ambiguous. Sequencing was performed on peripheral blood. CDR3 region: CASRPTLSSYEQYF. The CDR3 DNA reads TGTGCCAGCAGACCGACTCTGAGCTCCTACGAGCAGTACTTC. The whole variable domain, remainder taken from reference TRBV11-3 and TRBJ2-7, is EAGVVQSPRYKIIEKKQPVAFWCNPISGHNTLYWYLQNLGQGPELLIRYENEEAVDDSQLPKDRFSAERLKGVDSTLKIQPAELGDSAVYLCASRPTLSSYEQYFGPGTRLTVT.